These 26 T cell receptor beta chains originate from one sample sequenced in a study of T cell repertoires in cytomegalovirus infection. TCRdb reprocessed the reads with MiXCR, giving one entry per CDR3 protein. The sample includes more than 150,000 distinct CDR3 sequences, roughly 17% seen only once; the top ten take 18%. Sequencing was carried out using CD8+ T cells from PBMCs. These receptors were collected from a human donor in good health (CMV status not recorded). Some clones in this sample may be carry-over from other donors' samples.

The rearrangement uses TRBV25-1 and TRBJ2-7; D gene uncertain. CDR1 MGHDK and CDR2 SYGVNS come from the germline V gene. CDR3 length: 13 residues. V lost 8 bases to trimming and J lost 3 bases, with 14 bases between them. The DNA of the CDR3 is TGTGCCAGCGCAGCTCCGACCCTCTACGAGCAGTACTTC. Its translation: CASAAPTLYEQYF.

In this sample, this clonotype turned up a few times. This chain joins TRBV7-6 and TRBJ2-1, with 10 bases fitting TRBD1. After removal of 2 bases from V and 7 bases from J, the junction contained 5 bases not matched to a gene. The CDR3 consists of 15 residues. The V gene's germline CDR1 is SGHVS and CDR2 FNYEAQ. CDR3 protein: CASSLRDRGVNEQFF. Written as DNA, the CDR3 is TGTGCCAGCAGCTTAAGGGACAGGGGCGTGAATGAGCAGTTCTTC.

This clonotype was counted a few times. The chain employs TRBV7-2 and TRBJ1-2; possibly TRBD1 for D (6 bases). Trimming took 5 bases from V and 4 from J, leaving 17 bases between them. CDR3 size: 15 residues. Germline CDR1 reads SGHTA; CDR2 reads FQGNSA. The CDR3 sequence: CASSPGLGASYGYTF. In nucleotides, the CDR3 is TGTGCCAGCAGCCCTGGATTGGGGGCGAGCTATGGCTACACCTTC.

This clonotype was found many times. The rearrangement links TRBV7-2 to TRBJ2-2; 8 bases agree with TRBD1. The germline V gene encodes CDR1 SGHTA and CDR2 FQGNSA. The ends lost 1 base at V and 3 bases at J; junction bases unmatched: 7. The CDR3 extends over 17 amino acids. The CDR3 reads CASSLGFGQGYTGELFF. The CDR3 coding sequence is TGTGCCAGCAGCTTAGGGTTTGGACAGGGATACACCGGGGAGCTGTTTTTT.

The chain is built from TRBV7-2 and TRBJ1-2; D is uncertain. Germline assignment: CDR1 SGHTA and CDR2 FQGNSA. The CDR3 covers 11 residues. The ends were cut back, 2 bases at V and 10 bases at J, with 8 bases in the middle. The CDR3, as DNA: TGTGCCAGCAGCTTACTGTGGGACTACACCTTC. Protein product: CASSLLWDYTF.

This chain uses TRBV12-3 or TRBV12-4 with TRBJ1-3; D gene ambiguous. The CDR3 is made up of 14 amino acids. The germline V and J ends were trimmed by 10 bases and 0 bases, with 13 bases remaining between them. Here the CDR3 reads CATGSPHSGNTIYF. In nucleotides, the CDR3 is TGTGCCACCGGCTCACCTCACTCTGGAAACACCATATATTTT.

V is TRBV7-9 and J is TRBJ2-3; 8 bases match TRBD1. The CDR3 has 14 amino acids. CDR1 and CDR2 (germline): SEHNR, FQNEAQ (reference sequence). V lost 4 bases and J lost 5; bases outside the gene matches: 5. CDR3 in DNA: TGTGCCAGCAGCTCGGGACAGGTTCTAGATACGCAGTATTTT. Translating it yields CASSSGQVLDTQYF.

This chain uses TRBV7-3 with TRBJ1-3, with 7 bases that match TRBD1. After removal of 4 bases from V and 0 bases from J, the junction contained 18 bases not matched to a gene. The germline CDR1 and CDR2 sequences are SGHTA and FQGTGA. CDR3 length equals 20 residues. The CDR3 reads CASSSKGGGAVGGSGNTIYF. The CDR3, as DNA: TGTGCCAGCAGCTCAAAAGGAGGGGGCGCAGTAGGAGGCTCTGGAAACACCATATATTTT.

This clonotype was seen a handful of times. CDR3 residues: CSASVTGETEAFF. Written as DNA, the CDR3 is TGCAGTGCTAGCGTGACAGGGGAGACTGAAGCTTTCTTT. The chain has TRBV20-1 and TRBJ1-1; TRBD1 aligns across 8 bases. The V gene end was trimmed by 3 bases and the J gene end by 5 bases; junction bases not matched to a gene: 5. Per the germline V gene, CDR1 is DFQATT and CDR2 is SNEGSKA (reference sequence). This CDR3 contains 13 residues.

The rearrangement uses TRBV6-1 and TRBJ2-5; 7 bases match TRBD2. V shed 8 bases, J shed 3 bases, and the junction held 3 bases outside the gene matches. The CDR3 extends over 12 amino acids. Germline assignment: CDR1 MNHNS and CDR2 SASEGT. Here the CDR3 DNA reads TGTGCCAGCTTGGCGGGAGAAGAGACCCAGTACTTC. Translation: CASLAGEETQYF.

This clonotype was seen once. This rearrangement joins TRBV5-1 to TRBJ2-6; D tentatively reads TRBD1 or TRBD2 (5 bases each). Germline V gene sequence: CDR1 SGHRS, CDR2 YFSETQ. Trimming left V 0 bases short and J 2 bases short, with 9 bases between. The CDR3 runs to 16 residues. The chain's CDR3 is CASSLVRGPGANVLTF. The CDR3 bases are TGCGCCAGCAGCTTGGTGAGGGGCCCTGGGGCCAACGTCCTGACTTTC.

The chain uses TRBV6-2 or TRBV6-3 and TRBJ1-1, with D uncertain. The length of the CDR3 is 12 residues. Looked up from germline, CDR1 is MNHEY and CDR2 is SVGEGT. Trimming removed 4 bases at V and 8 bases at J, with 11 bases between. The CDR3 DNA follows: TGTGCCAGCAGTTCCTCGTGGAGAGAAGCTTTCTTT. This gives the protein CASSSSWREAFF.

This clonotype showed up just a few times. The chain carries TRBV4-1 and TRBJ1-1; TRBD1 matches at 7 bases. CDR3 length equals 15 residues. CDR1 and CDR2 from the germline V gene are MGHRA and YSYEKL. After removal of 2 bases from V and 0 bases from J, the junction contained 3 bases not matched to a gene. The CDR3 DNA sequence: TGCGCCAGCAGCCAACCGGACAGGATGAACACTGAAGCTTTCTTT. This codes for CASSQPDRMNTEAFF.

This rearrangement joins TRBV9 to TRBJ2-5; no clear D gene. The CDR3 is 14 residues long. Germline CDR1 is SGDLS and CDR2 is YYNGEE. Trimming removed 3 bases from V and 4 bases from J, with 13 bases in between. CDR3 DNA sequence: TGTGCCAGCAGCGCCTCTGGATTGGGAGAGACCCAGTACTTC. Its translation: CASSASGLGETQYF.

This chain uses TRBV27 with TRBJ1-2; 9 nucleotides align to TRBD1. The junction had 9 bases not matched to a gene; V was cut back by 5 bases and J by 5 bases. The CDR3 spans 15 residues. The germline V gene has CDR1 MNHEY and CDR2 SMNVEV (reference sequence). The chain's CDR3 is CASSPPGQGLYGYTF. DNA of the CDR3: TGTGCCAGCAGTCCTCCGGGACAGGGATTATATGGCTACACCTTC.

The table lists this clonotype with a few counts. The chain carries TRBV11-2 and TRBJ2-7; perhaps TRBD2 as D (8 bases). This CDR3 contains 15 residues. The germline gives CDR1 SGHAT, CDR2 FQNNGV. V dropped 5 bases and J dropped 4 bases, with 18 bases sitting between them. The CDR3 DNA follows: TGTGCCAGCAGCCGGACAGGCCGGGAGGGATACGAGCAGTACTTC. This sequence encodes CASSRTGREGYEQYF.

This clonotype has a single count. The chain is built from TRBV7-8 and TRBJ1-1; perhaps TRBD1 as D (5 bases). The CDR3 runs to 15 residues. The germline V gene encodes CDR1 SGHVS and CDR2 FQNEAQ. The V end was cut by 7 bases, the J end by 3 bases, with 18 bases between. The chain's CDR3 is CASTTPGGGYTEAFF. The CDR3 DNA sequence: TGTGCCAGCACCACACCGGGCGGGGGTTACACTGAAGCTTTCTTT.

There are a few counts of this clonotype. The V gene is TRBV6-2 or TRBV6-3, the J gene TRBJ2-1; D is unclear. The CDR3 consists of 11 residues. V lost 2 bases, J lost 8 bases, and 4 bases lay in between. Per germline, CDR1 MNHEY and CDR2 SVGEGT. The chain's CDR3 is CASSYPDEQFF. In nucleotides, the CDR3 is TGTGCCAGCAGTTACCCCGATGAGCAGTTCTTC.

CDR3 coding DNA: TGTGCCAGCAGCCATCTCGGGGGACTGGCGGCTGCTGGTGAGCAGTTCTTC. Protein product: CASSHLGGLAAAGEQFF. The chain carries TRBV14 and TRBJ2-1; TRBD2 might be the D (6 bases). CDR1 and CDR2 from the germline V gene are SGHDN and FVKESK. This CDR3 is built from 17 residues. Deletions cut 3 bases from V and 9 bases from J, with 24 bases between.

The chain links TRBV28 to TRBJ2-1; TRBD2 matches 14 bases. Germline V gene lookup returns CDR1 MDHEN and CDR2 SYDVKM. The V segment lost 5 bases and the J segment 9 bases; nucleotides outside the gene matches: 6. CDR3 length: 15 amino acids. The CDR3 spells CASSPGTSGSGEQFF. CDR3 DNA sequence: TGTGCCAGCAGTCCCGGGACTAGCGGGAGTGGTGAGCAGTTCTTC.

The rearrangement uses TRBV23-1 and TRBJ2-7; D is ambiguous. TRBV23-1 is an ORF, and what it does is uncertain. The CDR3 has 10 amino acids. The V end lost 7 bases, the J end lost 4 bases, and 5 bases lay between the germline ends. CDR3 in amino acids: CASTRYEQYF. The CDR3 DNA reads TGCGCCAGCACGAGGTACGAGCAGTACTTC.

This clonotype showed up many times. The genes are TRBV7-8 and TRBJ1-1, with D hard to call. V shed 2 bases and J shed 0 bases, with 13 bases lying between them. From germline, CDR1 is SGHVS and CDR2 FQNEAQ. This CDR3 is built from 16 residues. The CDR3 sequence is CASSLKSGQLNTEAFF. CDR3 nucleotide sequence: TGTGCCAGCAGCTTAAAGAGCGGGCAGCTGAACACTGAAGCTTTCTTT.

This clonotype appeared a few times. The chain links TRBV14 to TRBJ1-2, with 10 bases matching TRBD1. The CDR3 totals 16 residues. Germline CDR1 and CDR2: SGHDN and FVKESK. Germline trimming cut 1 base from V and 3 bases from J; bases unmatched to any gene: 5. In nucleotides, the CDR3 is TGTGCCAGCAGCCAAGCGGGACAGGGGCTCCACTATGGCTACACCTTC. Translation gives CASSQAGQGLHYGYTF.

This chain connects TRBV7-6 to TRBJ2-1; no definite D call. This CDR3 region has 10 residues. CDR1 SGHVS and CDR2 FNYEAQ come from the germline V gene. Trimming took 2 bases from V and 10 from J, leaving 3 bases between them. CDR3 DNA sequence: TGTGCCAGCAGCTTAACAGAGCAGTTCTTC. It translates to CASSLTEQFF.

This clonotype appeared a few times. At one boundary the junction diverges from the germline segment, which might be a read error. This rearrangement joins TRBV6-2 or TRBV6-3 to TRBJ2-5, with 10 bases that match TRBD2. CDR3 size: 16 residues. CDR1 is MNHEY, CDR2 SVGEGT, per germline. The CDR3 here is CASRYSASGGSETQYF. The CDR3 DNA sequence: TGTGCCAGCAGATACTCTGCTAGCGGGGGCTCAGAGACCCAGTACTTC.

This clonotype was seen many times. The CDR3 region is CASSLDRTGRTGELFF. The CDR3 DNA sequence: TGTGCCAGCAGCTTAGATAGGACAGGGAGGACCGGGGAGCTGTTTTTT. The V gene is TRBV11-2, the J gene TRBJ2-2; 8 bases match TRBD1. The CDR3 is 16 amino acids. CDR1 is SGHAT, CDR2 FQNNGV, per germline. Germline trimming cut 0 bases from V and 5 bases from J; bases unmatched to any gene: 5.